A selection of T cell receptor beta chains follows, all from one sample in a study of technical replicates of blood from a few donors. Sequenced by immunoSEQ multiplex PCR; TCRdb stores in-frame clones only, minus some. The repertoire consists of roughly 81,000 clones, with just over 85% occurring once and the leading ten covering roughly 4.5%. Sequenced input: PBMCs. These receptors were obtained from a human donor in good health. Some clones in this sample may be carry-over from other donors' samples. Each CDR3 is given with its conserved first and last residue. A D gene is named only where the DNA matches it firmly. Not every row has a clone size; where given, it reads once, few, many or a size class.

length,D,size,V,J,DNA,CDR3
15,TRBD2,.,TRBV6-6,TRBJ2-7,TGTGCCAGCAGTACCGGGACTAGCGGCTCCTACGAGCAGTACTTC,CASSTGTSGSYEQYF
14,TRBD2,.,TRBV6-4,TRBJ2-2,TGTGCCAGCAGTGCTAGCGGGGACACCGGGGAGCTGTTTTTT,CASSASGDTGELFF
15,.,.,TRBV10-3,TRBJ1-5,TGTGCCATCAGTGAGTCGAACAGGGAGAGTCAGCCCCAGCATTTT,CAISESNRESQPQHF
16,.,.,TRBV5-1,TRBJ2-1,TGCGCCAGCAGCCCTGGGACCTGGGGGGGCGGGAATGAGCAGTTCTTC,CASSPGTWGGGNEQFF
15,TRBD1,once,TRBV7-2,TRBJ2-7,TGTGCCAGCAGCTACGGGACAGGGGGATCCTACGAGCAGTACTTC,CASSYGTGGSYEQYF
15,.,.,TRBV5-1,TRBJ1-6,TGCGCCAGCAGCTCACATAGGATGGTCGGGGGATCCCTCCACTTT,CASSSHRMVGGSLHF
14,.,.,TRBV23-1,TRBJ1-5,TGCGCCAGCAGTGACAGGATGCGAGGTCAGCCCCAGCATTTT,CASSDRMRGQPQHF
15,.,.,TRBV27,TRBJ2-3,TGTGCCAGCCGAGGGATGGCAGGGAGGACAGATACGCAGTATTTT,CASRGMAGRTDTQYF
15,.,.,TRBV5-1,TRBJ1-2,TGCGCCAGCAGCTTGGCCTTTGGACAGAGCTATGGCTACACCTTC,CASSLAFGQSYGYTF
14,TRBD2,.,TRBV4-1,TRBJ2-1,TGCGCCAGCAGCCCAGGGCGGGGGGTCAATGAGCAGTTCTTC,CASSPGRGVNEQFF
14,TRBD1,.,TRBV6-5,TRBJ1-5,TGTGCCAGCAGTAAGGACAGGGGAAATCAGCCCCAGCATTTT,CASSKDRGNQPQHF
17,.,.,TRBV4-3,TRBJ2-1,TGCGCCAGCAGCCAAGATTGGGGAGCAAGAGCCTACAATGAGCAGTTCTTC,CASSQDWGARAYNEQFF
13,.,.,TRBV7-2,TRBJ1-6,TGTGCCAGCAGCCCATGGGGGGAAGCTCCCCTCCACTTT,CASSPWGEAPLHF
14,TRBD1,.,TRBV9,TRBJ2-7,TGTGCCAGCAGCAAAAGGACAGGAGCCTACGAGCAGTACTTC,CASSKRTGAYEQYF
17,TRBD1,.,TRBV30,TRBJ1-4,TGTGCCTGGAGCCCTTCTAATGGGCTAGGGGGCAGTGAAAAACTGTTTTTT,CAWSPSNGLGGSEKLFF
16,TRBD2,.,TRBV4-3,TRBJ2-1,TGCGCCAGCAGCCCTAGCGGGGGGGGCCGAAGGAATGAGCAGTTCTTC,CASSPSGGGRRNEQFF
14,TRBD2,.,TRBV12-5,TRBJ2-5,TGTGCTAGTGGTTTGTTTTCTAGCGGGGGATCCCAGTACTTC,CASGLFSSGGSQYF
16,TRBD2,.,TRBV15,TRBJ2-7,TGTGCCACCAGCAGAGAACCTCTAGCGGCGGGTTACGAGCAGTACTTC,CATSREPLAAGYEQYF
12,.,.,TRBV11-2,TRBJ2-1,TGTGCCAGCAGCGAAACCGGGACACTGCAGTTCTTC,CASSETGTLQFF
14,.,.,TRBV7-8,TRBJ2-7,TGTGCCAGCAGCTTCTCACTACCCTCCTACGAGCAGTACTTC,CASSFSLPSYEQYF
16,.,few,TRBV2,TRBJ1-1,TGTGCCAGCAGTGAAGCGCTTGGGGGGGCGCGCACTGAAGCTTTCTTT,CASSEALGGARTEAFF
13,.,.,TRBV7-2,TRBJ2-7,TGTGCCAGCAGCCCGTACTCCTCCTACGAGCAGTACTTC,CASSPYSSYEQYF
16,.,.,TRBV19,TRBJ2-3,TGTGCCAGTAGTATGACGATTACTAGGATTGCAGATACGCAGTATTTT,CASSMTITRIADTQYF
17,TRBD2,few,TRBV4-1,TRBJ2-3,TGCGCCAGCAGCCAAGATCCTAGCGGGGTCGGGCGGGTTACGCAGTATTTT,CASSQDPSGVGRVTQYF
16,.,.,TRBV5-6,TRBJ2-4,TGTGCCAGCAGCTTGGCGGTCAGACTAGCCAAAAACATTCAGTACTTC,CASSLAVRLAKNIQYF
12,.,.,TRBV11-2,TRBJ2-1,TGTGCCAGCAGCCCTTCTAGCGTAGAGCAGTTCTTC,CASSPSSVEQFF
16,TRBD1,.,TRBV5-8,TRBJ1-5,TGTGCCAGCAGCCAGTACGGGACAGTGGTCGGTCAGCCCCAGCATTTT,CASSQYGTVVGQPQHF
17,TRBD1,.,TRBV10-3,TRBJ1-1,TGTGCCATCAGTGAGTCAAGGGGGCGGCGGATGAACACTGAAGCTTTCTTT,CAISESRGRRMNTEAFF
15,.,.,TRBV5-1,TRBJ2-5,TGCGCCAGCAGCAAAGAACAGGGCCCCTGGGAGACCCAGTACTTC,CASSKEQGPWETQYF
15,.,.,TRBV28,TRBJ1-6,TGTGCCAGCAGTTCGCCGAGCTCCTATAATTCACCCCTCCACTTT,CASSSPSSYNSPLHF
15,.,once,TRBV25-1,TRBJ1-1,TGTGCCAGCAGTGAATCCGGGGGTTCGGGCACTGAAGCTTTCTTT,CASSESGGSGTEAFF
16,.,.,TRBV18,TRBJ2-1,TGTGCCAGCTCACCAGGCGAGGGCCGCTCCTACAATGAGCAGTTCTTC,CASSPGEGRSYNEQFF
15,TRBD2,.,TRBV5-4,TRBJ2-2,TGTGCCAGCAGCTCCGGGACTAGCAGGACCGGGGAGCTGTTTTTT,CASSSGTSRTGELFF
14,.,once,TRBV5-4,TRBJ1-2,TGTGCCAGCAGCTTGGTCCAGGACACCTATGGCTACACCTTC,CASSLVQDTYGYTF
13,TRBD2,.,TRBV10-3,TRBJ2-2,TGTGCCATCAAGCGGGAGAGCACCGGGGAGCTGTTTTTT,CAIKRESTGELFF
14,TRBD1,.,TRBV5-6,TRBJ1-3,TGTGCCAGCAGCTTCAGGGGGCCTGGAAACACCATATATTTT,CASSFRGPGNTIYF
11,.,.,TRBV29-1,TRBJ1-1,TGCAGCGTTGATCCGAGAATAACAGCTTTCTTT,CSVDPRITAFF
16,TRBD1,.,TRBV7-2,TRBJ2-5,TGTGCCAGCAGCGGACAGGGGAGGTCTCTCTTCGCGCACCAGTACTTC,CASSGQGRSLFAHQYF
14,.,.,TRBV7-9,TRBJ1-5,TGTGCCAGCAGCTTGGAGGGCAGGGTCCCGCCCCAGCATTTT,CASSLEGRVPPQHF
16,.,few,TRBV10-2,TRBJ2-3,TGCGCCAGCAGTGAGAGGGGCGTGGCGGAGACAGATACGCAGTATTTT,CASSERGVAETDTQYF
14,TRBD2,.,TRBV30,TRBJ2-7,TGTGCCTGGAGCACGCGGGGACTAGCCTACGAGCAGTACTTC,CAWSTRGLAYEQYF
14,TRBD1,once,TRBV7-3,TRBJ2-3,TGTGCCAGCAGCTTAGGGACAGGGGGGAATACGCAGTATTTT,CASSLGTGGNTQYF
15,TRBD1,.,TRBV4-2,TRBJ1-2,TGTGCCAGCAGCCAAGATAAGGGGGCAGACTATGGCTACACCTTC,CASSQDKGADYGYTF
13,.,.,TRBV4-2,TRBJ2-3,TGTGCCAGCAGCATCCTCTCCGGAGATACGCAGTATTTT,CASSILSGDTQYF
16,TRBD1,once,TRBV25-1,TRBJ1-2,TGTGCCAGCAGTGAAAGGGGGCAGACAGCTAACTATGGCTACACCTTC,CASSERGQTANYGYTF
12,.,.,TRBV29-1,TRBJ2-3,TGCAGCGCCAACCTAGACACAGATACGCAGTATTTT,CSANLDTDTQYF
13,.,.,TRBV6-1,TRBJ2-7,TGTGCCACCGACCCCGCAGGCCCCTACGAGCAGTACTTC,CATDPAGPYEQYF
15,.,.,TRBV7-3,TRBJ1-3,TGTGCCAGCAGCTCGAACAGGGATTCTGGAAACACCATATATTTT,CASSSNRDSGNTIYF
13,.,.,TRBV6-1,TRBJ2-7,TGTGCCAGCAGTGGATTTCTACCCTACGAGCAGTACTTC,CASSGFLPYEQYF
14,TRBD1,few,TRBV6-6,TRBJ1-2,TGTGCCAGCAGCCCCGGGACAGTCTCCTATGGCTACACCTTC,CASSPGTVSYGYTF
15,TRBD1,.,TRBV6-1,TRBJ1-5,TGTGCCAGCAGTGAGGTGGCAGGGGGTAATCAGCCCCAGCATTTT,CASSEVAGGNQPQHF
15,.,.,TRBV5-1,TRBJ2-5,TGCGCCAGCAGCTTGGAGGGGGGGCCCCAAGAGACCCAGTACTTC,CASSLEGGPQETQYF
14,.,.,TRBV4-1,TRBJ1-2,TGCGCCAGCAGCCAAAAGCAGGGTAGTTCTGGCTACACCTTC,CASSQKQGSSGYTF
15,.,.,TRBV5-6,TRBJ1-6,TGTGCCAGCAGCTTCGATCGGACTGGGTCTTCACCCCTCCACTTT,CASSFDRTGSSPLHF
17,.,.,TRBV5-1,TRBJ1-3,TGCGCCAGCAGCTTGAGTGGGGGACAAAACTCTGGAAACACCATATATTTT,CASSLSGGQNSGNTIYF
15,.,once,TRBV5-1,TRBJ1-3,TGCGCCAGCAGCTTGGAAGGGGGCTCTGGAAACACCATATATTTT,CASSLEGGSGNTIYF
15,TRBD1,.,TRBV6-5,TRBJ2-2,TGTGCCAGCAGGGGGACAGACGCGAACACCGGGGAGCTGTTTTTT,CASRGTDANTGELFF